This T cell receptor (beta chain) is from a study of T cells in Graves' hyperthyroidism and ophthalmopathy. Germline CDR1 reads MNHEY; CDR2 reads SVGAGI. The V end lost 2 bases, the J end lost 3 bases, and 5 bases lay between the germline ends. The CDR3 sequence is 14 residues long. The source material, RNA transcripts, was used to amplify TCR beta CDR3 regions. Researchers ran a first-round RT-PCR on the TCR CDR3 using the HTBI primer set. TCRdb processed the multiplex PCR reads anew with MiXCR; each CDR3 protein has one entry. The data hold about 420,000 distinct CDR3 sequences, with approximately 14% observed a single time.

The chain links TRBV6-5 to TRBJ1-6; D unclear. The receptor comes from a young woman with Graves' hyperthyroidism. The specimen was blood. Written as DNA, the CDR3 is TGTGCCAGCAGTTACGCGGACTATAATTCACCCCTCCACTTT. Its translation is CASSYADYNSPLHF.